This paragraph reports one TCR beta chain. Trimming left V 3 bases short and J 7 bases short, with 4 bases between. Germline CDR1 KGHSH, CDR2 LQKENI. The CDR3 totals 11 residues. How the authors handled the data: From reference gene primer amplification, estimates of nucleated cell counts were derived. The repertoire was sequenced with immunoSEQ multiplex PCR; TCRdb's copy has only in-frame clones and lacks some. V and J calls and clone size are copied from that table; D and trimming were computed from the DNA. Seen here are around 130,000 clones, over 75% observed once, and the top ten hold approximately 4%. This sample is drawn from a study of blood T cell repertoires in COVID-19. Study in general: Samples of COVID-19 (acute and convalescent) were obtained from the United States, Italy and Spain. From T cells, B-cell-depleted T cells, or PBMCs came the material, which was cDNA or gDNA.

The chain recombines TRBV18 with TRBJ2-1; D is uncertain. This TCR was sampled from a woman aged 60-75 years with acute or convalescent COVID-19. The sample comprised peripheral blood. Here the CDR3 DNA reads TGTGCCAGCTCACCTAGTAATGAGCAGTTCTTC. This sequence encodes CASSPSNEQFF.